This T cell receptor beta chain is drawn from a study of blood T cell repertoires in COVID-19. The V gene's germline CDR1 is MNHEY and CDR2 SVGEGT. The CDR3 has 17 residues. V shed 5 bases and J shed 0 bases, with 17 bases lying between them. Assay used: immunoSEQ multiplex PCR; TCRdb lists only in-frame clones, some missing. The data contain tens of thousands of clones, 72% of them seen just once; the ten biggest clones take up 20% to 25%. This TCR came from a woman aged 60-75 years in a cohort sampled during active or convalescent COVID-19. The sequenced sample consisted of peripheral blood. This chain uses TRBV6-2 or TRBV6-3 with TRBJ1-5; weak D call: TRBD1 (6 bases). Written as DNA, the CDR3 is TGTGCCAGCAGTGCGGGGGGCTGGGACGTTAGCAATCAGCCCCAGCATTTT. Protein sequence: CASSAGGWDVSNQPQHF.